Listed below are T cell receptor beta chains from one sample, sequenced in a study of shared clonotypes between healthy human individuals. The table came from immunoSEQ multiplex PCR; TCRdb's copy has only in-frame clones and leaves some out. The table records about 980,000 clones, 76% of them present only once. Sequencing was carried out using memory CD4+ T cells sorted from blood. These receptors all come from a young man in good health. Each CDR3 is given with its conserved first and last residue. A D gene is named only where the DNA matches it firmly. The size entry is marked missing in some rows and otherwise reads once, few, many or a size class.

abundance	d_gene	v_gene	j_gene	CDR3aa	CDR3nt
few	.	TRBV5-4	TRBJ1-6	CASSLDNSPLHF	TGTGCCAGCAGCTTGGATAATTCACCCCTCCACTTT
.	TRBD1	TRBV6-1	TRBJ1-3	CASSGRPGQGASSSGNTIYF	TGTGCCAGCAGTGGGCGGCCGGGACAGGGGGCTTCGAGCTCTGGAAACACCATATATTTT
.	TRBD2	TRBV27	TRBJ2-3	CASSLRTSGSPDTQYF	TGTGCCAGCAGTCTTAGGACTAGCGGGAGTCCAGATACGCAGTATTTT
.	.	TRBV7-2	TRBJ1-1	CASSLKGGITEAFF	TGTGCCAGCAGCTTAAAGGGAGGGATCACTGAAGCTTTCTTT
.	TRBD1	TRBV11-1	TRBJ1-4	CASSYGGTDNEKLFF	TGTGCCAGCAGCTATGGAGGGACAGACAATGAAAAACTGTTTTTT
.	TRBD2	TRBV5-5	TRBJ2-3	CASSPTSGVYTQYF	TGTGCCAGCAGTCCTACTAGCGGGGTATATACGCAGTATTTT
.	.	TRBV14	TRBJ1-1	CASSQAGGEAFF	TGTGCCAGCAGCCAGGCCGGGGGAGAAGCTTTCTTT
.	.	TRBV6-7	TRBJ1-6	CASSLLPGSNSPLHF	TGTGCCAGCAGTTTACTCCCGGGGTCCAATTCACCCCTCCACTTT
.	.	TRBV6-5	TRBJ1-2	CASRRTASNYGYTF	TGTGCCAGCAGGCGGACAGCCTCTAACTATGGCTACACCTTC
.	TRBD2	TRBV11-2	TRBJ2-2	CACAAGGLTGELFF	TGTGCCTGCGCAGCGGGAGGGTTAACCGGGGAGCTGTTTTTT
.	.	TRBV15	TRBJ1-1	CATSRVVSRADTEAFF	TGTGCCACCAGCAGAGTGGTCTCCAGGGCAGACACTGAAGCTTTCTTT
.	.	TRBV28	TRBJ1-5	CASSLPRGGGSNQPQHF	TGTGCCAGCAGTTTACCCCGGGGGGGTGGTAGCAATCAGCCCCAGCATTTT
.	.	TRBV6-4	TRBJ1-5	CASSDRGSDRPNQPQHF	TGTGCCAGCAGTGACCGCGGCTCAGACAGGCCAAATCAGCCCCAGCATTTT
.	.	TRBV2	TRBJ1-4	CASSELNEKLFF	TGTGCCAGCAGTGAACTTAATGAAAAACTGTTTTTT
.	TRBD1	TRBV11-2	TRBJ2-3	CASSFGLPGQGTDTQYF	TGTGCCAGCAGCTTTGGATTACCGGGACAGGGGACAGATACGCAGTATTTT
few	TRBD1	TRBV2	TRBJ1-5	CASSGTGWDNQPQHF	TGTGCCAGCAGTGGGACAGGGTGGGACAATCAGCCCCAGCATTTT
few	.	TRBV5-8	TRBJ1-1	CASSSDGNTEAFF	TGTGCCAGCAGTTCGGATGGGAACACTGAAGCTTTCTTT
.	.	TRBV5-1	TRBJ1-1	CASSGGRNGGNTEAFF	TGCGCCAGCAGTGGCGGCAGGAATGGGGGGAACACTGAAGCTTTCTTT
.	.	TRBV28	TRBJ1-3	CASSLSWSSGNTIYF	TGTGCCAGCAGTTTATCTTGGAGCTCTGGAAACACCATATATTTT
.	.	TRBV30	TRBJ2-2	CAWSVMGQGSKGTGELFF	TGTGCCTGGAGTGTAATGGGACAAGGGTCGAAGGGCACCGGGGAGCTGTTTTTT
.	.	TRBV18	TRBJ2-5	CASSPPSDSETQYF	TGTGCCAGCTCACCACCGAGTGATAGTGAGACCCAGTACTTC
few	.	TRBV5-1	TRBJ2-7	CASSLVSATYEQYF	TGCGCCAGCAGCTTGGTCTCAGCGACCTACGAGCAGTACTTC
.	TRBD1	TRBV6-5	TRBJ2-7	CASRQDRGNEQYF	TGTGCCAGCAGGCAAGACAGGGGTAACGAGCAGTACTTC
.	TRBD1	TRBV6-1	TRBJ1-5	CASGWGQGGQPQHF	TGTGCCAGCGGATGGGGACAGGGGGGTCAGCCCCAGCATTTT
few	TRBD1	TRBV11-2	TRBJ2-1	CASSPGQIVDEQFF	TGTGCCAGCAGCCCGGGACAGATCGTTGATGAGCAGTTCTTC
.	TRBD1	TRBV27	TRBJ1-6	CASSLGQGDNSPLHF	TGTGCCAGCAGTTTAGGACAGGGAGATAATTCACCCCTCCACTTT
.	.	TRBV19	TRBJ2-1	CASSISRAAYNEQFF	TGTGCCAGTAGTATAAGCAGGGCGGCCTACAATGAGCAGTTCTTC
.	TRBD2	TRBV5-6	TRBJ2-7	CASSVTGTSGYEQYF	TGTGCCAGCAGCGTTACCGGGACTAGCGGCTACGAGCAGTACTTC
.	.	TRBV6-6	TRBJ2-7	CASSPPLAYEQYF	TGTGCCAGCAGTCCCCCCCTAGCCTACGAGCAGTACTTC
.	.	TRBV7-8	TRBJ1-1	CASSLGGPSTEAFF	TGTGCCAGCAGCTTAGGGGGGCCCAGCACTGAAGCTTTCTTT